This note documents a single T cell receptor beta chain sequence. What it binds is unknown. The data originate from a study of beta chain features in type 1 diabetes. Broader study findings: When Type 1 diabetes patients were examined, their TCRB CDR3s proved moderately but significantly shorter in all four CD4+ subsets.

Every donor had blood drawn once into heparin, around 120 mL on average. Using CD45RO/CCR7/CD25/CD127/CD95/CD27, CD4+ naive, central memory, regulatory and stem cell-like memory cells were sorted. cDNA synthesis used the whole RNA isolate, giving expressed TCRB sequences. Only in-frame clones appear in the TCRdb table, and some are missing; sequencing was by immunoSEQ multiplex PCR. The profile shows a few hundred thousand clones, 16% of them singletons. This TCR came from a man in his thirties or forties with type 1 diabetes. The specimen sequenced was naive CD4+ T cells from blood.

As DNA, the CDR3 is TGCGCCAGCAGCCAAGTCAAAACGGGATTTCCCTTCACAGATACGCAGTATTTT. Translated: CASSQVKTGFPFTDTQYF. The chain links TRBV4-1 to TRBJ2-3; D is possibly TRBD2 (5 bases). Germline V lookup: CDR1 MGHRA, CDR2 YSYEKL. CDR3 length equals 18 residues. Trimming stripped 1 base from V and 2 bases from J, with 19 bases between.